This T cell receptor (beta chain) was recorded in a study of T cell responses to AZD1222 COVID-19 vaccine. Looking at the study overall: Pooled in the analysis were second doses at about 4 or about 12 weeks. Findings and limits, study-wide: Among spike-specific TCRs, nearly half reportedly target unmutated variant regions. Elevations in Spike-specific TCR breadth and depth followed administration of two AZD1222 doses.

V lost 3 bases and J 3 bases, leaving 0 bases between the germline ends. Germline V gives CDR1 SGHTA, CDR2 FQGNSA. CDR3 length: 11 residues. In the case of this clone: The antigen is undetermined.

Clones were sequenced by immunoSEQ multiplex PCR, and TCRdb holds only the in-frame ones, with some missing. This sample has about 100,000 clones; 88% occur once, and the top ten carry around 2%. The source is an adult in good health. The sequenced sample was peripheral blood, obtained on day 0 of AZD1222 vaccination. The chain links TRBV7-2 to TRBJ1-5; no reliable D call. Written as DNA, the CDR3 is TGTGCCAGCAGCTTCAATCAGCCCCAGCATTTT. Its protein is CASSFNQPQHF.